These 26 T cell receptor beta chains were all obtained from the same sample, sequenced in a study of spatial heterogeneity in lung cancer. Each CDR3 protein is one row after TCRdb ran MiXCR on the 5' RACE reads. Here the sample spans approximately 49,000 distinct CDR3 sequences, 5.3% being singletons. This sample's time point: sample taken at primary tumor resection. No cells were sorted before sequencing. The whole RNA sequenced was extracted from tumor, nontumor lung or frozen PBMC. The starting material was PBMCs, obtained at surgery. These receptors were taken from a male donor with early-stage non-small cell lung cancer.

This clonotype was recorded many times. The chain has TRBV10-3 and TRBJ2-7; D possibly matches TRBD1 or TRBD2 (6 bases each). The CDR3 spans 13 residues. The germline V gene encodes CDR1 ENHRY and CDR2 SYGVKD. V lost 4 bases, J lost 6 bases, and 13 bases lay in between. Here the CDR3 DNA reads TGTGCCATCAGTGTTGGGGGGCAGGTCGAGCAGTACTTC. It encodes CAISVGGQVEQYF.

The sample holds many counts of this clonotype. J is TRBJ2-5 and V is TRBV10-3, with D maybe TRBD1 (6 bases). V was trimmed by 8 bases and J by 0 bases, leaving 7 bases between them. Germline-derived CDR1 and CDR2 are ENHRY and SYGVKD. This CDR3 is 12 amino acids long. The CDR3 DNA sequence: TGTGCCATCGGACAGTACCAAGAGACCCAGTACTTC. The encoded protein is CAIGQYQETQYF.

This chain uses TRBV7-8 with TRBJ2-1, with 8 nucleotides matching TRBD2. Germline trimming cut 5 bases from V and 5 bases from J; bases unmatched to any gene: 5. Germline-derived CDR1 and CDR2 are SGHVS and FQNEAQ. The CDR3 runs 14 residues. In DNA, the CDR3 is TGTGCCAGCAGCCGAAGCGGGAGTCACAATGAGCAGTTCTTC. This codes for CASSRSGSHNEQFF.

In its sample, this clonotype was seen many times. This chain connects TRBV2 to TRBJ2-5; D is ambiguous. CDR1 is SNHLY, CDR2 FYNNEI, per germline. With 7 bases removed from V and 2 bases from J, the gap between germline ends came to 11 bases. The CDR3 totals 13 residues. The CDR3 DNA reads TGTGCCAGCACTAGGACGCTACAAGAGACCCAGTACTTC. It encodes CASTRTLQETQYF.

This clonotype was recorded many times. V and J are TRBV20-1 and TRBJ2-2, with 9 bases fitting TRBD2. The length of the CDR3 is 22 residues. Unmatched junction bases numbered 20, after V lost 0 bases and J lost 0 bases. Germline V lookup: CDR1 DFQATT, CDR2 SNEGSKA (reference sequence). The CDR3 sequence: CSARESHYTSGRPLSNTGELFF. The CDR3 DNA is TGCAGTGCTAGAGAATCCCACTATACCAGCGGGAGGCCCCTATCGAACACCGGGGAGCTGTTTTTT.

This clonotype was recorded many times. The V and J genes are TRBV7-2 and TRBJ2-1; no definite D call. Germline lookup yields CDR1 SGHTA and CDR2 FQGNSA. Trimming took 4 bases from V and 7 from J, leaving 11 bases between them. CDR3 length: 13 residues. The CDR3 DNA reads TGTGCCAGCAGCTACACGTCGGCTAATGAGCAGTTCTTC. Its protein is CASSYTSANEQFF.

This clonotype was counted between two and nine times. Here the CDR3 DNA reads TGTGCCAGCAGTGTGGTCGGGAGGAGTATGTCAGATACGCAGTATTTT. It is translated as CASSVVGRSMSDTQYF. The gene calls are TRBV6-1 and TRBJ2-3; 7 positions agree with TRBD2. The J segment lost 4 bases and the V segment lost 4 bases, leaving 11 bases of the junction unmatched. The length of the CDR3 is 16 residues. Germline CDR1 MNHNS, CDR2 SASEGT.

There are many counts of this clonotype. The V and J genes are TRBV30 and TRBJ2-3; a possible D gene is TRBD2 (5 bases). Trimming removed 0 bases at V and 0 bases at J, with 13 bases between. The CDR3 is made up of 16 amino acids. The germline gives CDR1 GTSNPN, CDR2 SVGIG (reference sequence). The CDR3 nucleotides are TGTGCCTGGAGTGTTGGAGGAACGACTAGCACAGATACGCAGTATTTT. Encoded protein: CAWSVGGTTSTDTQYF.

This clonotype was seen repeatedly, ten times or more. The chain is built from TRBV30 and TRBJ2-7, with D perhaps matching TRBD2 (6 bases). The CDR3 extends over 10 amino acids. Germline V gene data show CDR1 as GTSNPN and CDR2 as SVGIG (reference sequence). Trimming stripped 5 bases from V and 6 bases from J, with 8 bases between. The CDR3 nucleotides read TGTGCCTGGGGGAGGCCCGAGCAGTACTTC. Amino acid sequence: CAWGRPEQYF.

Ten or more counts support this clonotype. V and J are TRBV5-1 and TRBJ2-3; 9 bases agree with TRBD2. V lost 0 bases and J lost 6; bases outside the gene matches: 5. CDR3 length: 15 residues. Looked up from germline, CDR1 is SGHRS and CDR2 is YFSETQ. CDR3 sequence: CASSLEVAGADTQYF. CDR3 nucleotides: TGCGCCAGCAGCTTGGAAGTAGCGGGAGCGGATACGCAGTATTTT.

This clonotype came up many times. CDR3 sequence (DNA): TGTGCCAGCAGTCCGGGACAGCACACCGGGGAGCTGTTTTTT. This codes for CASSPGQHTGELFF. The V gene is TRBV28, the J gene TRBJ2-2; 7 bases align to TRBD1. The germline CDR1 and CDR2 sequences are MDHEN and SYDVKM. This CDR3 is 14 amino acids long. V lost 5 bases and J lost 3; bases outside the gene matches: 3. Together with reference TRBV28 and TRBJ2-2, the CDR3 gives the full variable domain: DVKVTQSSRYLVKRTGEKVFLECVQDMDHENMFWYRQDPGLGLRLIYFSYDVKMKEKGDIPEGYSVSREKKERFSLILESASTNQTSMYLCASSPGQHTGELFFGEGSRLTVL.

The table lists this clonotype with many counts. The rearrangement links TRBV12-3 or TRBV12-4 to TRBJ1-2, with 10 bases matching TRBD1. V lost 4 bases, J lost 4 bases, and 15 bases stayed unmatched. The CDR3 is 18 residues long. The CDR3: CASSSTDRGRGGGYGYTF. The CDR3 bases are TGTGCCAGCAGTTCGACAGACAGGGGGCGCGGAGGAGGCTATGGCTACACCTTC.

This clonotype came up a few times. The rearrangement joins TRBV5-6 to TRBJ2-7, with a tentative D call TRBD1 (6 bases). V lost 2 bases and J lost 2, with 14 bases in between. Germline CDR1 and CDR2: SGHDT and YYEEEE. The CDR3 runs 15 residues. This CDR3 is CASSLVGQLTYEQYF. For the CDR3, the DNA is TGTGCCAGCAGCTTAGTAGGACAGTTAACCTACGAGCAGTACTTC.

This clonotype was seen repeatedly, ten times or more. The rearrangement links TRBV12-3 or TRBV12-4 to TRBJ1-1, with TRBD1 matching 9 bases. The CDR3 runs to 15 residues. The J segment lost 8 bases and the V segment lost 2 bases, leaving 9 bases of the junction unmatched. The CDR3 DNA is TGTGCCAGCAGTTTAAGAACAGGGGGCGCGGGAGAAGCTTTCTTT. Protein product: CASSLRTGGAGEAFF.

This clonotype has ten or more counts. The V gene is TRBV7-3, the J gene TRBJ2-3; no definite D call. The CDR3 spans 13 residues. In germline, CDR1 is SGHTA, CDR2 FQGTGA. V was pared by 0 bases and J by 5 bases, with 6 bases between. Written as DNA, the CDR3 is TGTGCCAGCAGCTTAACCTATAAAGATACGCAGTATTTT. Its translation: CASSLTYKDTQYF. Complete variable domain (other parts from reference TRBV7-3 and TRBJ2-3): GAGVSQTPSNKVTEKGKYVELRCDPISGHTALYWYRQSLGQGPEFLIYFQGTGAADDSGLPNDRFFAVRPEGSVSTLKIQRTERGDSAVYLCASSLTYKDTQYFGPGTRLTVL.

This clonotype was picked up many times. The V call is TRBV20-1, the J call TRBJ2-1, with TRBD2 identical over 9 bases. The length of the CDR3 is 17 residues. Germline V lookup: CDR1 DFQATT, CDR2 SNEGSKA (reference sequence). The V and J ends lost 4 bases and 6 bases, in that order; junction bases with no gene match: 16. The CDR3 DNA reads TGCAGTGCTATGCTGCTGGCGGGAGGGGGTATCGGCAATGAGCAGTTCTTC. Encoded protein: CSAMLLAGGGIGNEQFF.

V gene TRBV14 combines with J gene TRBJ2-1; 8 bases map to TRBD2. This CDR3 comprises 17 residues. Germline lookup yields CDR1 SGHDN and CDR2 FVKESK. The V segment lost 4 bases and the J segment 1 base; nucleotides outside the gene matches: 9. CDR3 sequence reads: CASSPWGAGVSYNEQFF. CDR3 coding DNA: TGTGCCAGCAGCCCCTGGGGAGCGGGAGTGTCCTACAATGAGCAGTTCTTC.

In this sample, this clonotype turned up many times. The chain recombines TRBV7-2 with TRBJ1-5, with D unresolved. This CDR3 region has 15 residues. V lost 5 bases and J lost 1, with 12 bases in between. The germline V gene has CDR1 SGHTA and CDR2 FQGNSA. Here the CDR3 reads CASSRNTGSNQPQHF. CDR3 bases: TGTGCCAGCAGCCGGAATACCGGGAGCAATCAGCCCCAGCATTTT.

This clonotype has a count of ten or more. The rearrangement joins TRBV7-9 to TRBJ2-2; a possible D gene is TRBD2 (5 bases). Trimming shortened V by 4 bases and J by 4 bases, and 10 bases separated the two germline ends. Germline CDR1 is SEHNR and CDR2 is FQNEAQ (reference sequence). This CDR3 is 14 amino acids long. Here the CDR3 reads CASSSPGSTGELFF. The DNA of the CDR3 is TGTGCCAGCAGCTCCCCGGGGTCCACCGGGGAGCTGTTTTTT.

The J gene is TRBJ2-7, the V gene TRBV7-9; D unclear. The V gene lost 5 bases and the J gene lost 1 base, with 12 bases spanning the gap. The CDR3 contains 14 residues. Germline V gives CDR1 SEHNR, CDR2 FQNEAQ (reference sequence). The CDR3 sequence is CASSPDGYSYEQYF. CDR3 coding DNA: TGTGCCAGCAGCCCGGACGGCTATTCCTACGAGCAGTACTTC.

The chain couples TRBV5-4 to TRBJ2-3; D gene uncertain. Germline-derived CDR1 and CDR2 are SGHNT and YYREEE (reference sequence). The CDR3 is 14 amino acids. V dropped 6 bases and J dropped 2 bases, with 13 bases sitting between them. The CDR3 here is CASNSAQITDTQYF. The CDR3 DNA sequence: TGTGCCAGCAACTCAGCACAGATCACAGATACGCAGTATTTT.

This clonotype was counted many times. The CDR3 protein is CASSAISRGTDTQYF. The DNA for the CDR3 is TGTGCCAGCTCCGCAATTAGTCGCGGCACAGATACGCAGTATTTT. The genes are TRBV18 and TRBJ2-3; unclear D gene. This CDR3 is built from 15 residues. Trimming took off 6 bases at V and 1 base at J, with 14 bases between the two ends. The germline CDR1 and CDR2 sequences are KGHSH and LQKENI. The variable domain in full, completed from reference TRBV18 and TRBJ2-3, reads NAGVMQNPRHLVRRRGQEARLRCSPMKGHSHVYWYRQLPEEGLKFMVYLQKENIIDESGMPKERFSAEFPKEGPSILRIQQVVRGDSAAYFCASSAISRGTDTQYFGPGTRLTVL.

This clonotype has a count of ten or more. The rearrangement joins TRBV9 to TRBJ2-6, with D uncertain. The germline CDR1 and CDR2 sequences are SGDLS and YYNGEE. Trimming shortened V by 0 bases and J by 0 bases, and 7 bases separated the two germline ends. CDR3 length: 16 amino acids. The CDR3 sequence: CASSVGGTSGANVLTF. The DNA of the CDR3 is TGTGCCAGCAGCGTAGGAGGAACCTCTGGGGCCAACGTCCTGACTTTC.

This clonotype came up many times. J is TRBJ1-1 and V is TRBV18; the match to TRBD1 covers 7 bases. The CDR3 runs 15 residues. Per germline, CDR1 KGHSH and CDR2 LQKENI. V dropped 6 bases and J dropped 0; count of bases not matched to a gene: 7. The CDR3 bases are TGTGCCAGCTCCGCACAGGGACAGCTGAACACTGAAGCTTTCTTT. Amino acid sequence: CASSAQGQLNTEAFF.

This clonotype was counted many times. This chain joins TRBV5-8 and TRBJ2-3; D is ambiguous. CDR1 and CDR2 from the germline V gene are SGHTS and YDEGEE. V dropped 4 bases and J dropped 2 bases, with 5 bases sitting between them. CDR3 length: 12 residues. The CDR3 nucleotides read TGTGCCAGCAGCAGACCCACAGATACGCAGTATTTT. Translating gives CASSRPTDTQYF.

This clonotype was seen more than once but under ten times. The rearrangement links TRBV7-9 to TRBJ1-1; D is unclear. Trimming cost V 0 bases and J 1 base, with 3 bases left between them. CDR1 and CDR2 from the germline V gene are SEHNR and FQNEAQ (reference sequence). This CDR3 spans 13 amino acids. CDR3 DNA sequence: TGTGCCAGCAGCTTAGCCACGAACACTGAAGCTTTCTTT. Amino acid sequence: CASSLATNTEAFF. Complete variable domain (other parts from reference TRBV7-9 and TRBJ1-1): DTGVSQNPRHKITKRGQNVTFRCDPISEHNRLYWYRQTLGQGPEFLTYFQNEAQLEKSRLLSDRFSAERPKGSFSTLEIQRTEQGDSAMYLCASSLATNTEAFFGQGTRLTVV.